Below, 23 T cell receptor beta chains from the same sample are listed, as sequenced in a study of blood T cell repertoires in COVID-19. TCRdb keeps only in-frame clones here, not all; method: immunoSEQ multiplex PCR. The sample shows 250,000 to 300,000 clones, 85% to 90% of them seen only once. Sequenced input: peripheral blood. These receptor sequences come from an older woman with COVID-19, enrolled during active disease.

The chain uses TRBV5-1 and TRBJ2-3, with TRBD2 as a possible D gene (7 bases). V dropped 1 base and J dropped 5 bases, with 14 bases sitting between them. Germline assignment: CDR1 SGHRS and CDR2 YFSETQ. This CDR3 spans 15 amino acids. The DNA of the CDR3 is TGCGCCAGCAGCTTGCGGGGGGCGTATGAAGATACGCAGTATTTT. Translation: CASSLRGAYEDTQYF.

This clone has a handful of counts. The CDR3 DNA reads as TGTGCCAGCAGCGCAGGGACTAGACGCGAGCAGTACTTC. Encoded protein: CASSAGTRREQYF. This chain connects TRBV7-9 to TRBJ2-7, with TRBD2 matching 8 bases. This CDR3 has 13 amino acids. V trimming: 5 bases; J trimming: 6 bases; junction bases outside the gene matches: 6. The germline gives CDR1 SEHNR, CDR2 FQNEAQ (reference sequence). The whole variable domain, filled in from reference TRBV7-9 and TRBJ2-7, reads DTGVSQNPRHKITKRGQNVTFRCDPISEHNRLYWYRQTLGQGPEFLTYFQNEAQLEKSRLLSDRFSAERPKGSFSTLEIQRTEQGDSAMYLCASSAGTRREQYFGPGTRLTVT.

Only one count was recorded for this clone. This sample also contains other DNA sequences that code for the same CDR3. The chain's CDR3 is CAISEGEVGEQFF. CDR3 nucleotide sequence: TGTGCCATCAGTGAGGGGGAGGTTGGTGAGCAGTTCTTC. V gene TRBV10-3 combines with J gene TRBJ2-1; maybe TRBD2 (6 bases). This CDR3 is built from 13 residues. Germline-derived CDR1 and CDR2 are ENHRY and SYGVKD. V dropped 2 bases and J dropped 9 bases, with 11 bases sitting between them.

This rearrangement joins TRBV12-3 or TRBV12-4 to TRBJ2-7; no reliable D call. The V end lost 3 bases, the J end lost 2 bases, and 2 bases lay between the germline ends. CDR3 length: 11 residues. The CDR3: CASSFTYEQYF. Written as DNA, the CDR3 is TGTGCCAGCAGTTTTACCTACGAGCAGTACTTC.

The chain has TRBV6-2 or TRBV6-3 and TRBJ2-1; 7 bases map to TRBD2. V lost 5 bases and J lost 5; bases outside the gene matches: 12. Germline lookup yields CDR1 MNHEY and CDR2 SVGEGT. The CDR3 contains 16 residues. The CDR3 sequence is CASSPDPGLRHNEQFF. In DNA, the CDR3 is TGTGCCAGCAGTCCGGACCCGGGACTACGACACAATGAGCAGTTCTTC.

The V call is TRBV10-2, the J call TRBJ2-7; perhaps TRBD2 as D (5 bases). Deletions cut 6 bases from V and 6 bases from J, with 18 bases between. CDR1 is WSHSY, CDR2 SAAADI, per germline. CDR3 length: 14 amino acids. The chain's CDR3 is CASRETGIGTEQYF. DNA of the CDR3: TGCGCCAGCAGAGAAACGGGAATTGGCACCGAGCAGTACTTC.

The chain combines TRBV7-6 with TRBJ2-1; D gene unclear. The CDR3 runs to 15 residues. V was clipped by 1 base and J by 5 bases, with 12 bases between them. CDR1 and CDR2 from the germline V gene are SGHVS and FNYEAQ. CDR3 in amino acids: CASSLGPSDHNEQFF. CDR3 DNA: TGTGCCAGCAGCTTAGGTCCCAGCGACCACAATGAGCAGTTCTTC.

This chain uses TRBV29-1 with TRBJ2-3, with TRBD2 matching 8 bases. Germline V CDR1 and CDR2: SQVTM, ANQGSEA. The CDR3 covers 16 residues. Trimming cost V 2 bases and J 1 base; bases outside gene matches: 8. The CDR3: CSVERGGQEGTDTQYF. The CDR3 bases are TGCAGCGTTGAACGGGGGGGGCAGGAGGGCACAGATACGCAGTATTTT.

The chain carries TRBV6-1 and TRBJ1-5; TRBD1 is a possible D gene (6 bases). Germline V CDR1 and CDR2: MNHNS, SASEGT. The CDR3 is made up of 13 amino acids. V lost 5 bases and J lost 5, with 10 bases in between. CDR3 coding DNA: TGTGCCAGCAGTAGGACAGCAGATCAGCCCCAGCATTTT. It yields the protein CASSRTADQPQHF.

The chain combines TRBV27 with TRBJ1-1; 7 bases align to TRBD1. The CDR3 length is 17 residues. CDR1 and CDR2 from the germline V gene are MNHEY and SMNVEV (reference sequence). Germline trimming cut 5 bases from V and 1 base from J; bases unmatched to any gene: 13. The CDR3 reads CASSPTLRQGRNTEAFF. The CDR3 coding sequence is TGTGCCAGCAGTCCTACCCTCCGACAGGGTAGGAACACTGAAGCTTTCTTT.

The chain is built from TRBV12-3 or TRBV12-4 and TRBJ1-2; D possibly corresponds to TRBD1 (5 bases). The CDR3 has 13 residues. Trimming removed 3 bases from V and 4 bases from J, with 9 bases in between. CDR3 amino acids: CASSLGQVYGYTF. The CDR3 region has the DNA TGTGCCAGCAGTTTGGGGCAGGTCTATGGCTACACCTTC.

The V call is TRBV18, the J call TRBJ1-1; 7 nucleotides match TRBD1. Per germline, CDR1 KGHSH and CDR2 LQKENI. The CDR3 runs 14 residues. With V trimmed by 4 bases and J by 4 bases, 6 bases remained unmatched. CDR3 loop: CASSRQGEVTEAFF. The CDR3 nucleotides are TGTGCCAGCTCACGACAGGGAGAGGTCACTGAAGCTTTCTTT.

The chain combines TRBV19 with TRBJ2-3; 12 bases fit TRBD2. Germline V gene sequence: CDR1 LNHDA, CDR2 SQIVND (reference sequence). V shed 7 bases, J shed 3 bases, and the junction held 8 bases outside the gene matches. The CDR3 runs 16 residues. This chain's CDR3 is CASMASGRAGTDTQYF. CDR3 DNA sequence: TGTGCCAGTATGGCTAGCGGGAGGGCCGGGACAGATACGCAGTATTTT.

The rearrangement uses TRBV29-1 and TRBJ2-3; D is perhaps TRBD1 (5 bases). Trimming left V 4 bases short and J 4 bases short, with 9 bases between. The CDR3 loop spans 12 amino acids. Germline CDR1 reads SQVTM; CDR2 reads ANQGSEA. The CDR3 loop is CSVGGASDTQYF. CDR3 nucleotides: TGCAGCGTTGGGGGCGCCTCAGATACGCAGTATTTT.

CDR3 DNA sequence: TGTGCCAGCAGCCACCGAGGACAGAGTCATGAAAAACTGTTTTTT. Its translation: CASSHRGQSHEKLFF. The chain employs TRBV7-9 and TRBJ1-4; D is perhaps TRBD1 (6 bases). Germline assignment: CDR1 SEHNR and CDR2 FQNEAQ (reference sequence). The CDR3 runs to 15 residues. With 5 bases removed from V and 6 bases from J, the gap between germline ends came to 16 bases.

Here the CDR3 reads CASSFLPTGENSPLHF. As DNA, the CDR3 is TGTGCCAGCAGCTTCCTCCCAACAGGGGAGAATTCACCCCTCCACTTT. This chain links TRBV9 with TRBJ1-6; the match to TRBD1 covers 7 bases. Unmatched junction bases numbered 11, after V lost 4 bases and J lost 7 bases. CDR1 SGDLS and CDR2 YYNGEE come from the germline V gene. The CDR3 spans 16 residues.

This clone was recorded once. The chain recombines TRBV6-2 or TRBV6-3 with TRBJ1-5; D perhaps matches TRBD1 (5 bases). The CDR3 contains 14 residues. V was cut by 0 bases and J by 7 bases, with 10 bases left in between. Germline V CDR1 and CDR2: MNHEY, SVGEGT. CDR3 loop: CASSYSGGLQPQHF. CDR3 DNA: TGTGCCAGCAGTTACTCCGGGGGTTTGCAGCCCCAGCATTTT.

V usage is TRBV5-1 and J usage is TRBJ1-1; D is ambiguous. CDR1 is SGHRS, CDR2 YFSETQ, per germline. The ends were cut back, 0 bases at V and 2 bases at J, with 17 bases in the middle. This CDR3 region has 17 residues. In nucleotides, the CDR3 is TGCGCCAGCAGCTTGGCTATCGAAGGTGGAGCCAACACTGAAGCTTTCTTT. It yields the protein CASSLAIEGGANTEAFF.

The rearrangement joins TRBV27 to TRBJ1-1; 7 nucleotides match TRBD1. Germline loops: CDR1 MNHEY, CDR2 SMNVEV (reference sequence). This CDR3 contains 17 residues. J was trimmed by 1 base and V by 5 bases; bases with no gene match: 13. CDR3 sequence reads: CASSPPKNRGWNTEAFF. The DNA for the CDR3 is TGTGCCAGCAGTCCACCAAAAAACAGGGGTTGGAACACTGAAGCTTTCTTT.

The V and J genes are TRBV24-1 and TRBJ2-3; TRBD2 agrees at 7 bases. Per germline, CDR1 KGHDR and CDR2 SFDVKD. V lost 7 bases and J lost 1; bases outside the gene matches: 7. This CDR3 is built from 15 residues. This CDR3 reads CATSLGAGGTDTQYF. The CDR3 region has the DNA TGTGCCACCAGCTTGGGCGCGGGGGGCACAGATACGCAGTATTTT.

The rearrangement links TRBV2 to TRBJ1-1, with a possible D match to TRBD1 (5 bases). With 6 bases removed from V and 2 bases from J, the gap between germline ends came to 10 bases. The CDR3 has 13 amino acids. Per the germline V gene, CDR1 is SNHLY and CDR2 is FYNNEI. The chain's CDR3 is CASSVDTNTEAFF. CDR3 bases: TGTGCCAGCAGCGTGGACACTAACACTGAAGCTTTCTTT.

The CDR3 loop reads CATNPRAGRNYGYTF. DNA of the CDR3: TGTGCCACCAATCCCAGGGCAGGGCGAAACTATGGCTACACCTTC. V and J are TRBV15 and TRBJ1-2; perhaps TRBD1 as D (5 bases). Germline V gene sequence: CDR1 LNHNV, CDR2 YYDKDF (reference sequence). Trimming took 7 bases from V and 2 from J, leaving 17 bases between them. The CDR3 loop spans 15 amino acids.

V gene TRBV18 combines with J gene TRBJ1-5; possibly TRBD1 for D (5 bases). The CDR3 totals 14 residues. Per germline, CDR1 KGHSH and CDR2 LQKENI. Trimming removed 3 bases at V and 7 bases at J, with 13 bases between. CDR3: CASSPGGLDQPQHF. Here the CDR3 DNA reads TGTGCCAGCTCACCGGGGGGACTGGACCAGCCCCAGCATTTT. Using reference TRBV18 and TRBJ1-5 for the parts outside the CDR3, the full variable domain is NAGVMQNPRHLVRRRGQEARLRCSPMKGHSHVYWYRQLPEEGLKFMVYLQKENIIDESGMPKERFSAEFPKEGPSILRIQQVVRGDSAAYFCASSPGGLDQPQHFGDGTRLSIL.